This TCR beta chain was captured by sequencing in a study of cytomegalovirus exposure and HLA in healthy donors (dated by TCRdb to between 2016 and 2019). For the wider study: An earlier analysis of several hundred of the donors reported roughly 300 Gb of sequence data and about 120 million unique TCR beta sequences obtained from some 170 million T cells. An early release covering around 630 HLA-typed donors comprised about 300 gigabases of sequencing data and tens of millions of unique TCR sequences. Of the 300 to 500 genotyped donors, roughly 80% were placed in the genetic ancestry cluster associated with self-reported Caucasian donors. The aim of the study was to test whether cataloging public T cell receptors could identify signatures of past pathogen exposure. The T cell repertoires of 670 or so subjects were profiled by immunosequencing and related to cytomegalovirus serostatus. Along with the roughly 710-subject first cohort, a separate validation cohort of over a hundred different subjects was used. To predict cytomegalovirus infection status, the study brought together high-throughput TCR immunosequencing, statistical association of individual TCRs with disease status, and machine learning. To study patterns of TCR occurrence, a later analysis re-analyzed previously published TCR beta repertoires from around 700 donors and added high-resolution HLA genotyping. The later analysis used no new phenotypic data to find candidate immune exposures, relying instead on TCR beta sequences and their occurrence across donors. An earlier analysis of several hundred of the donors used high-throughput TCR beta sequencing to judge whether each TCR beta V gene segment behaved as functional or pseudogenic. Donor age, sex, ethnicity and CMV serostatus were compiled alongside the repertoire data. A later genetic analysis used genome-wide SNP genotypes for about 55% of the 666 donors, treating that subset as a discovery cohort. All discovery cohort repertoires had been generated using a single sequencing platform. HLA typing covered class I and class II loci at four-digit resolution. The number of typed donors differed by locus: about 620-640 for A, B, C, DRB1 and DQB1; 500 to 550 for DQA1; approximately 600 for DPA1; and roughly 450 for DPB1. A handful of DR-DQ haplotypes were handled as single units for association and clustering because linkage in the cohort was strong. Across around 400 genotyped donors of the cohort, an average of roughly 230,000 unique TCR beta nucleotide sequences per donor were sequenced, and approximately 17% of those sequences were non-productive. The paper's findings and limits, for the study overall: In a later genetic analysis, fewer N-insertions in productive TCRs were reported among donors in an Asian-associated ancestry cluster than the approximately 710-donor mean. Presence/absence analyses assumed roughly uniform sequencing depth across donors, an assumption that may not hold. In an earlier analysis of more than 450 of the donors, most TCR beta V segments were observed in productive rearrangements about 90% or about 30% of the time, broadly matching IMGT annotations. In a later genetic analysis, a missense DCLRE1C variant was associated with V-gene and J-gene trimming of TCR beta chains, and the association was replicated in an independent cohort. Cytomegalovirus status was reported to be diagnosed by the classifier with high specificity and sensitivity in both the original and validation cohorts. Compared with equally common non-associated chains, HLA-associated TCR beta chains in a later analysis were more clonally expanded and had lower generation probabilities. While some public TCRs were present in many individuals, most TCR sequences turned up only very rarely across donors. Some 15 rarely observed V segments, including chromosome 9 orphons, were excluded from the earlier analysis of about 500 of the donors because counts were too low. At a false discovery rate of 0.05, a later analysis linked about 17,000 TCR beta sequences to specific HLA alleles. A further reported finding was that TCR beta sequences accurately predicted the HLA-A and HLA-B alleles for most subjects in the first cohort. The study listed 150 to 200 TCR beta chains as associated with cytomegalovirus. Correlated functional status among segregating V segments might be attributable to linkage disequilibrium, but an unknown experimental factor could not be ruled out. Because HLA typing was missing for some donors at each locus, association tests included only the typed subset. A later analysis found that TCR association rates varied across HLA loci, with DRB1 alleles showing the most associated TCRs and HLA-C alleles the fewest. For the cohort, immune exposure information was limited to CMV serostatus. A few of the identified cytomegalovirus-associated TCR beta chains were confirmed in vitro to be specific for cytomegalovirus antigens. Only TCR beta chains were sequenced in this cohort, and the absence of alpha or paired-chain data limited detectable features. According to the authors, the approach could potentially be generalized to other disease states and immunological phenotypes. When HLA alleles, especially DR and DQ, strongly co-occurred, TCR associations were difficult to assign to individual alleles. In a later analysis, most CMV-associated TCR beta chains were found to appear HLA-restricted, with HLA associations seemingly driven largely by CMV exposure. Several of the top co-occurrence clusters appeared to be linked to parvovirus B19, influenza, CMV and Epstein-Barr virus, according to a later analysis. A cluster of highly shared sequence variants was judged likely to be a technical artifact of the sequencing pipeline. Some IMGT-functional V segments, including TRBV6-2 and TRBV6-3, could not be distinguished by the 87-base-pair reads and were therefore excluded.

The CDR1 and CDR2 encoded by the germline V gene are MGHDK and SYGVNS. Including cysteine and phenylalanine, the CDR3 has 14 amino acids. Here the CDR3 DNA is all that survives: 42 bases in frame from base 1. Cut back by 6 bases and 6 bases, the V and J ends lie 18 bases apart. Library generation was performed with the immunoSEQ multiplex PCR assay. For the multiplex PCR, a mixture combining 60 forward primers for TCR Vbeta segments and 13 reverse primers for TCR Jbeta segments was used. The CDR3 region of rearranged TCR beta genes was amplified from genomic DNA with a multiplex PCR assay. The amplified TCR beta libraries were sequenced on the Illumina HiSeq System as 87-base-pair reads. For the original study's pipeline: Across the 600 to 700 repertoires, a later analysis counted 78 million or so unique TCR beta chains, some 11 million of which were shared by at least two donors. Raw reads were error-corrected and collapsed into unique sequences with a nearest-neighbor algorithm that merged closely related sequences to remove PCR and sequencing errors. V, D and J gene segments were assigned by aligning CDR3 sequences to IMGT reference sequences. For a sequence to be retained, at least a six-nucleotide match to both a V gene segment and a J gene segment was required. A rearrangement was called productive if the CDR3 had no stop codons and remained in frame with V and J, and every other rearrangement was called non-productive. CDR3 was defined according to IMGT convention as the region running from the second conserved V-encoded cysteine to the conserved J-encoded phenylalanine. Sequences without an unambiguous match to a single V gene segment were excluded from the earlier analysis of approximately 600 of the donors. An earlier analysis of 587 of the donors called V segments functional above 56.7% productive rearrangements and segregating when the between-donor standard deviation exceeded 5%. A statistical classification framework was built to diagnose cytomegalovirus status from the catalog of TCR beta chain sequences. A later analysis assigned V and J genes by comparing TCR nucleotide sequences with IMGT/GENE-DB human TR gene sequences. Using the TCRdist pipeline, a later analysis assigned CDR3 sequences along with most-parsimonious VDJ recombination scenarios. In a later analysis, each TCR beta chain was defined by its CDR3 amino acid sequence together with its V-gene family, and reads lacking a unique V-gene family were excluded. A later analysis removed 450 to 600 highly shared, low-generation-probability nucleotide sequences to deal with suspected cross-contamination and a sequencing artifact. In a later analysis, a clonal expansion index was calculated for each public chain from normalized within-repertoire ranks of inferred template counts. Generation probabilities in a later analysis came from a VDJ recombination model fitted to out-of-frame rearrangements, and those results were checked against IGoR. In a later analysis, TCR-TCR, TCR-HLA and TCR-CMV co-occurrence was scored with hypergeometric tests, and a repertoire-size bias correction was applied to TCR pairs. To estimate false discovery rates, a later analysis permuted the HLA or CMV assignments 20 times. In a later analysis, co-occurring TCRs were grouped using DBSCAN, and TCRdist sequence similarity was added for clustering within HLA-allele-positive subsets. For co-occurrence clustering, repertoires with fewer than 30,000 or more than 120,000 public chains were excluded, along with roughly five repertoires with anomalous nucleotide sharing. Not all clones reach the TCRdb copy of this immuneACCESS table, which keeps in-frame sequences only. Checked studies attribute under half of the gap to unresolved V genes and leave the rest unexplained. The V and J calls and clone size were taken over from that table, and D and trimming were inferred from the DNA. This sample lists 150,000 to 200,000 clones; roughly 73% were detected once. The ten largest clones capture 1.5% to 2% of the sample.

Points on this clone: The target of this receptor is not known. One base away there is no much larger clone; base qualities are not given.

In total, fewer than 750 healthy bone marrow donors made up the cohort. At the time of sampling, all cohort members were nominally healthy, though unrecorded immune exposures were likely present. The donor was CMV seronegative and belonged to the group of over 350 seronegative cohort members. Every donor gave a peripheral blood sample, and the peripheral blood mononuclear cells from that sample were used for TCR beta sequencing. The Qiagen DNeasy Blood Extraction Kit was used to extract genomic DNA from the blood cell samples. This TCR came from a woman in her twenties or thirties in good health and CMV-seronegative. The sequenced sample was PBMCs. This sequence uses TRBV25-1 and TRBJ2-7, and perhaps TRBD1 as D gene, on 5 matching bases. The DNA sequence follows: TGTGCCAGCAGCCAACATGGTCAGGGTCTCGAGCAGTACTTC. This translates into CASSQHGQGLEQYF.